This T cell receptor beta chain appears in the sequencing data of a study of shared T cell receptors in the human thymus. The CDR3 has 16 amino acids. The germline V gene has CDR1 MDHEN and CDR2 SYDVKM. With 5 bases removed from V and 6 bases from J, the gap between germline ends came to 20 bases. Using immunoSEQ multiplex PCR, the repertoire was profiled, and TCRdb retains in-frame clones only, with some absent. The table includes approximately 760,000 clones, 80% to 90% detected once. The sample was also reused in another study, on human thymus T cells. That work contributes: Thymic resections from corrective heart surgery supplied the tissue. Blood and thymic repertoires both appeared biased in V and J gene usage. Highly overlapping thymic repertoires among unrelated individuals were reported in related research.

The material sequenced was thymocytes. The chain has TRBV28 and TRBJ2-4; perhaps TRBD2 as D (6 bases). This sequence was found in a girl less than two years old with a congenital heart defect. Here the CDR3 DNA reads TGTGCCAGCAGTCCCCACCGCTGGGAGGCACGAAACATTCAGTACTTC. Translation: CASSPHRWEARNIQYF.